Sequencing of this TCR beta chain was carried out in a study of OX40 agonist ivuxolimab in advanced cancers. The overall study: Dose-escalation patients' cancers were hepatocellular carcinoma, melanoma, renal cell or head and neck cancer. Age averaged around 58 years (range roughly 20 to 90), and 70% to 85% were male. Study results and limitations: Among some nonresponders, normalized T-cell clonal expansion was also low. Expanded peripheral T cells had an undetermined antigen specificity.

Using immunoSEQ multiplex PCR, the repertoire was profiled, and TCRdb retains in-frame clones only, with some absent. Here the sample spans about 42,000 clones, 82% being singletons. As regards this clone: Its antigen remains unknown.

The V gene lost 0 bases and the J gene lost 12 bases, with 19 bases spanning the gap. The CDR3 has 15 amino acids. Germline V CDR1 and CDR2: SGDLS, YYNGEE. This material consisted of CD4+ or CD8+ T cells sorted from blood, taken in a trial of the OX40 agonist ivuxolimab. This TCR came from an adult with an advanced solid tumor such as melanoma, head and neck, liver or kidney cancer. The rearrangement joins TRBV9 to TRBJ2-1; possibly TRBD1 for D (5 bases). CDR3: CASSVVDQGLVGQFF. CDR3 bases: TGTGCCAGCAGCGTAGTAGATCAGGGATTAGTAGGGCAGTTCTTC.